This TCR beta chain appears in the sequencing data of a study of identical twins. MiXCR was run by TCRdb on the 5' RACE reads, yielding one entry per CDR3 protein. Of a few hundred thousand distinct CDR3 sequences detected, under 8.5% appear once; the ten largest clones hold roughly 15%. This clonotype was counted only a few times. The antigen is undetermined. Study-level points and caveats: Cross-sectional statistics underpinned the conclusions; the same donors were not followed.

The V gene lost 7 bases and the J gene lost 0 bases, with 12 bases spanning the gap. There are 14 residues in the CDR3. These data were also filed under a second study, of T cells expressing NK-cell markers. That paper adds: Expanded NKG2C+ T cell clones were not confirmed as HCMV-specific.

The sequence came from a young woman in good health. Sequencing used CD8+ T cells sorted from blood. The chain is built from TRBV12-3 or TRBV12-4 and TRBJ1-1; weak D call: TRBD1 (6 bases). CDR3 protein: CASTSGQMNTEAFF. As DNA, the CDR3 is TGTGCCAGCACCTCTGGACAGATGAACACTGAAGCTTTCTTT.